The T cell receptor beta chain described here comes from a study of cytomegalovirus exposure and HLA in healthy donors. The CDR3 runs to 13 residues. The germline V gene has CDR1 SGDLS and CDR2 YYNGEE. The ends were cut back, 0 bases at V and 5 bases at J, with 8 bases in the middle. Regarding this clone: The antigen is not known.

General study points: Researchers reported in a later analysis that common viral pathogens appeared linked to several top clusters. At a 0.05 false discovery rate, a later analysis found around 17,000 TCR beta sequences to be associated with HLA alleles. Within an earlier analysis, most TCR beta V segments proved productive either about 90% or about 30% of the time.

PCR was performed using 60 Vbeta and 13 Jbeta primers. The data were produced by immunoSEQ multiplex PCR, yet TCRdb's version contains in-frame clones alone and is incomplete. The sample holds over 110,000 clones, around three quarters seen once. Sequencing was done on a sample of PBMCs. The sequence derives from a man between 18 and 35 years old in good health and CMV-seronegative. The chain carries TRBV9 and TRBJ2-5; no firm D call. Written as DNA, the CDR3 is TGTGCCAGCAGCGTAGACGCCGGGGAGACCCAGTACTTC. Translation: CASSVDAGETQYF.